These 21 T cell receptor beta chains were all obtained from the same sample, sequenced in a study of shared clonotypes between healthy human individuals (dated by TCRdb to about 2020). Library preparation used the immunoSEQ multiplex PCR assay. Here the immuneACCESS table is served through TCRdb, limited to in-frame sequences with V and J called. Missing clones are a known gap in these copies; in checked studies unresolved V genes cover under half, and the rest lacks a known reason. The sample table shows 2 million to 3 million clones, and roughly 93% are seen once. The ten largest clones take up about 0.39% of the sample. Sequencing used naive CD4+ T cells from PBMCs. The cell subset or site label of this sample denotes: CD45RA+ positively selected. These receptors originate from a man younger than 35 in good health. Some clones in this sample may be carry-over from other donors' samples.

The table lists this clone with a count of one. The CDR3, as DNA: TGTGCCAGTAGTCGCCTAGGGGTCTCCTACGAGCAGTACTTC. It translates to CASSRLGVSYEQYF. The V call is TRBV19, the J call TRBJ2-7, with TRBD1 as a possible D gene (5 bases). The V end was cut by 5 bases, the J end by 0 bases, with 11 bases between. This CDR3 has 14 amino acids. Germline V lookup: CDR1 LNHDA, CDR2 SQIVND (reference sequence).

The chain employs TRBV7-8 and TRBJ2-2; no definite D call. Germline V CDR1 and CDR2: SGHVS, FQNEAQ. Trimming took off 3 bases at V and 6 bases at J, with 8 bases between the two ends. This CDR3 has 13 residues. CDR3: CASSFVYAGELFF. The DNA of the CDR3 is TGTGCCAGCAGCTTCGTCTACGCCGGGGAGCTGTTTTTT. The variable domain in full, with the rest retrieved from reference TRBV7-8 and TRBJ2-2, is GAGVSQSPRYKVAKRGQDVALRCDPISGHVSLFWYQQALGQGPEFLTYFQNEAQLDKSGLPSDRFFAERPEGSVSTLKIQRTQQEDSAVYLCASSFVYAGELFFGEGSRLTVL.

The rearrangement joins TRBV19 to TRBJ2-7, with D maybe TRBD1 (6 bases). This CDR3 is 16 amino acids long. Germline values: CDR1 LNHDA, CDR2 SQIVND (reference sequence). V gave up 5 bases and J gave up 2 bases, with 19 bases separating them. The CDR3 DNA is TGTGCCAGTAGTGCGCGTCAGGGGTCTTACACCTACGAGCAGTACTTC. It yields the protein CASSARQGSYTYEQYF.

The rearrangement joins TRBV5-6 to TRBJ1-2; 9 bases align to TRBD1. CDR3 length: 17 residues. Per germline, CDR1 SGHDT and CDR2 YYEEEE. V shed 1 base and J 5 bases; nucleotides not matched to a gene: 12. The CDR3 nucleotides are TGTGCCAGCAGCTTGAGGTCTTTGGGACAGGGAATTTATGGCTACACCTTC. Protein sequence: CASSLRSLGQGIYGYTF.

The V and J genes are TRBV5-1 and TRBJ2-2, with unresolved D. The V end was cut by 6 bases, the J end by 6 bases, with 21 bases between. From germline, CDR1 is SGHRS and CDR2 YFSETQ. The CDR3 consists of 16 residues. The CDR3 reads CASTLESLVSAGELFF. CDR3 nucleotide sequence: TGCGCCAGCACCCTGGAGTCGTTAGTCTCTGCCGGGGAGCTGTTTTTT.

The chain has TRBV29-1 and TRBJ2-2, with 11 bases that match TRBD2. V trimming: 6 bases; J trimming: 1 base; junction bases outside the gene matches: 1. The CDR3 has 14 residues. Germline V gives CDR1 SQVTM, CDR2 ANQGSEA. DNA for the CDR3: TGCAGCGTCGGGACTAGCGGGAACACCGGGGAGCTGTTTTTT. Translated: CSVGTSGNTGELFF.

The chain carries TRBV5-1 and TRBJ2-3; D call uncertain. The CDR3 contains 12 residues. Germline-derived CDR1 and CDR2 are SGHRS and YFSETQ. V lost 7 bases and J lost 2, with 8 bases in between. For the CDR3, the DNA is TGCGCCAGCGTAGGTCCCACAGATACGCAGTATTTT. Translation: CASVGPTDTQYF.

The V and J genes are TRBV28 and TRBJ1-5; the match to TRBD1 covers 10 bases. CDR3 length: 18 residues. With V trimmed by 5 bases and J by 1 base, 11 bases remained unmatched. Germline assignment: CDR1 MDHEN and CDR2 SYDVKM. CDR3 sequence: CASSQPGQGISSNQPQHF. The CDR3 DNA is TGTGCCAGCAGTCAGCCGGGACAGGGGATTTCGAGCAATCAGCCCCAGCATTTT.

This chain joins TRBV2 and TRBJ1-2; D might be TRBD1 (6 bases). Germline V gene data show CDR1 as SNHLY and CDR2 as FYNNEI. This CDR3 has 12 amino acids. V dropped 5 bases and J dropped 3 bases, with 7 bases sitting between them. CDR3 nucleotide sequence: TGTGCCAGCAGTACAGGGTACTATGGCTACACCTTC. Residues: CASSTGYYGYTF.

The chain recombines TRBV5-6 with TRBJ2-3; D might be TRBD2 (6 bases). Germline CDR1 reads SGHDT; CDR2 reads YYEEEE. The CDR3 spans 15 residues. With 10 bases removed from V and 5 bases from J, the gap between germline ends came to 23 bases. The CDR3 nucleotides read TGTGCCGCCTCGATCTGGTGGGACTCCCTAGATACGCAGTATTTT. Translation gives CAASIWWDSLDTQYF.

V gene TRBV6-5 combines with J gene TRBJ1-3; D not resolved. The CDR3 runs to 14 residues. Germline V gene lookup returns CDR1 MNHEY and CDR2 SVGAGI. Trimming removed 3 bases from V and 0 bases from J, with 6 bases in between. The CDR3 protein is CASSYASSGNTIYF. Written as DNA, the CDR3 is TGTGCCAGCAGTTATGCTAGCTCTGGAAACACCATATATTTT.

This clone was counted once. This chain links TRBV5-6 with TRBJ2-3; D might be TRBD2 (5 bases). The germline V gene encodes CDR1 SGHDT and CDR2 YYEEEE. Trimming removed 0 bases from V and 10 bases from J, with 12 bases in between. The CDR3 totals 13 residues. The CDR3 loop is CASSLGRDEAQYF. The CDR3 DNA reads TGTGCCAGCAGCTTGGGTCGGGATGAGGCGCAGTATTTT.

V usage is TRBV28 and J usage is TRBJ2-5; D ambiguous. The CDR3 is 14 amino acids. The ends were cut back, 0 bases at V and 5 bases at J, with 10 bases in the middle. From germline, CDR1 is MDHEN and CDR2 SYDVKM. The CDR3 nucleotides are TGTGCCAGCAGTTTATGGGGCGGCACGGAGACCCAGTACTTC. It specifies CASSLWGGTETQYF.

This clone was observed once. The sample has other DNA sequences that encode this CDR3 too. The genes are TRBV7-9 and TRBJ1-2; 9 nucleotides agree with TRBD1. The germline CDR1 and CDR2 sequences are SEHNR and FQNEAQ (reference sequence). With 5 bases clipped from V and 5 bases from J, the junction kept 3 bases outside the gene matches. The CDR3 consists of 13 residues. The CDR3 spells CASSPDRGYGYTF. CDR3 bases: TGTGCCAGCAGCCCGGACAGGGGATATGGCTACACCTTC.

J is TRBJ2-2 and V is TRBV2; 7 bases map to TRBD2. The ends lost 2 bases at V and 5 bases at J; junction bases unmatched: 5. Germline loops: CDR1 SNHLY, CDR2 FYNNEI. CDR3 length: 15 amino acids. CDR3 amino acids: CASSELEAGTGELFF. The CDR3 nucleotides are TGTGCCAGCAGTGAATTGGAAGCGGGGACCGGGGAGCTGTTTTTT.

V and J are TRBV28 and TRBJ1-2, with TRBD1 matching over 7 bases. The CDR3 has 13 amino acids. Germline CDR1 MDHEN, CDR2 SYDVKM. V lost 7 bases and J lost 8; bases outside the gene matches: 10. CDR3 loop: CASNPRGHSGYTF. In nucleotides, the CDR3 is TGTGCCAGCAACCCTAGGGGGCATAGCGGCTACACCTTC.

The chain combines TRBV5-1 with TRBJ1-4; no reliable D call. The length of the CDR3 is 15 residues. Trimming removed 0 bases at V and 3 bases at J, with 9 bases between. Germline CDR1 SGHRS, CDR2 YFSETQ. CDR3: CASSLGWSANEKLFF. The CDR3 nucleotides read TGCGCCAGCAGCTTGGGTTGGTCAGCTAATGAAAAACTGTTTTTT. The variable domain in full, completed from reference TRBV5-1 and TRBJ1-4, reads KAGVTQTPRYLIKTRGQQVTLSCSPISGHRSVSWYQQTPGQGLQFLFEYFSETQRNKGNFPGRFSGRQFSNSRSEMNVSTLELGDSALYLCASSLGWSANEKLFFGSGTQLSVL.

The chain combines TRBV6-1 with TRBJ1-2, with 9 nucleotides matching TRBD1. V lost 3 bases to trimming and J lost 5 bases; unmatched junction nucleotides: 13. CDR1 and CDR2 from the germline V gene are MNHNS and SASEGT. The CDR3 is 17 amino acids. The CDR3 protein is CASSDRAVGTGQYGYTF. The CDR3 nucleotides read TGTGCCAGCAGTGATCGCGCCGTGGGGACAGGGCAATATGGCTACACCTTC.

This rearrangement joins TRBV29-1 to TRBJ2-2, with 13 bases matching TRBD2. The CDR3 spans 17 residues. Germline loops: CDR1 SQVTM, CDR2 ANQGSEA. The V segment lost 4 bases and the J segment 0 bases; nucleotides outside the gene matches: 5. CDR3 nucleotides: TGCAGCGTTGGGACTAGCGGGAGTCTTGCGAACACCGGGGAGCTGTTTTTT. This encodes CSVGTSGSLANTGELFF.

This rearrangement joins TRBV28 to TRBJ2-3; 9 bases are a match to TRBD2. This CDR3 comprises 15 residues. V was clipped by 2 bases and J by 4 bases; unmatched bases: 4. Germline V lookup: CDR1 MDHEN, CDR2 SYDVKM. CDR3 residues: CASSLRAGGADTQYF. The CDR3 DNA follows: TGTGCCAGCAGTTTAAGGGCGGGGGGGGCAGATACGCAGTATTTT. Full variable domain (rest looked up from reference TRBV28 and TRBJ2-3): DVKVTQSSRYLVKRTGEKVFLECVQDMDHENMFWYRQDPGLGLRLIYFSYDVKMKEKGDIPEGYSVSREKKERFSLILESASTNQTSMYLCASSLRAGGADTQYFGPGTRLTVL.

About this clone: Distinct nucleotide sequences in the sample also encode this CDR3. This chain uses TRBV7-7 with TRBJ2-5, with 8 nucleotides matching TRBD1. The V segment lost 3 bases and the J segment 5 bases; nucleotides outside the gene matches: 5. Germline V gene sequence: CDR1 SSHAT, CDR2 FNYEAQ (reference sequence). CDR3 length: 14 amino acids. Written as DNA, the CDR3 is TGTGCCAGCAGCTTGCAGGGGGCCAGGGAGACCCAGTACTTC. Residues: CASSLQGARETQYF.